This TCR beta chain was recovered during a study of sequential checkpoint blockade in melanoma. Sequenced by immunoSEQ multiplex PCR; TCRdb stores in-frame clones only, minus some. The table shows 15,000 to 20,000 clones, with under 85% occurring only once. The CDR3 runs 15 residues. Germline V gene sequence: CDR1 LNHDA, CDR2 SQIVND (reference sequence). Trimming took off 3 bases at V and 8 bases at J, with 19 bases between the two ends. Treatment in this sample: randomized to nivolumab then ipilimumab (arm A) or the reverse (arm B). This chain links TRBV19 with TRBJ1-2; tentative D call: TRBD1 (6 bases). The TCR sequence derives from a human donor with melanoma. This specimen was tumor tissue (inferred from file names), taken from a patient given nivolumab and ipilimumab in sequence. This CDR3 is CASSIIAQGYGGYTF. CDR3 DNA: TGTGCCAGTAGTATTATCGCACAGGGATATGGAGGCTACACCTTC.